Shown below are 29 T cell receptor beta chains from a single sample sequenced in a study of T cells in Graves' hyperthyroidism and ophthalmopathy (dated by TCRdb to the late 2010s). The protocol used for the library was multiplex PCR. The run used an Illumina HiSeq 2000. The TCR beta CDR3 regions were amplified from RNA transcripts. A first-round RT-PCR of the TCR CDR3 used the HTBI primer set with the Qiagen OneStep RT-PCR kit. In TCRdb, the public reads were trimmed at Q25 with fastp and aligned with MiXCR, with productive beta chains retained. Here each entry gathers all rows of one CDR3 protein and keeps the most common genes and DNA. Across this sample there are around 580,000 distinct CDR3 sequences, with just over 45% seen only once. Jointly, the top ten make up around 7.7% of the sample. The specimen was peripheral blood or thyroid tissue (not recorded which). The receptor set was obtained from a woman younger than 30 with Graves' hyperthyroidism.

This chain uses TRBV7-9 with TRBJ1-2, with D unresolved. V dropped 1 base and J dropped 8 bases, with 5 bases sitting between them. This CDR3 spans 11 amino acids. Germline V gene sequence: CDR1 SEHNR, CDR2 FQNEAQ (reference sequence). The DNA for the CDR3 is TGTGCCAGCAGCTTAGGTATCGGCTACACCTTC. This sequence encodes CASSLGIGYTF.

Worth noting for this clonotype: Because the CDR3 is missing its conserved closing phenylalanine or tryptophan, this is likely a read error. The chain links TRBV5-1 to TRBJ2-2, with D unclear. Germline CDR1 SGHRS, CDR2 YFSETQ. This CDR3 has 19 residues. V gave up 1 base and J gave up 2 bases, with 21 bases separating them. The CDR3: CASSLWVLESAINTGELFL. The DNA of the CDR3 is TGCGCCAGCAGCTTGTGGGTTTTGGAGTCCGCTATTAACACCGGGGAGCTGTTTTTA.

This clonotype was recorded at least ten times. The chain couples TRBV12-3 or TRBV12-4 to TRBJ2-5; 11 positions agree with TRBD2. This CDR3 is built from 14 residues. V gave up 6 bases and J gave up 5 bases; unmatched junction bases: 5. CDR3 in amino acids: CASSDSGRAETQYF. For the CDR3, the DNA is TGTGCCAGCAGCGATAGCGGGAGGGCCGAGACCCAGTACTTC.

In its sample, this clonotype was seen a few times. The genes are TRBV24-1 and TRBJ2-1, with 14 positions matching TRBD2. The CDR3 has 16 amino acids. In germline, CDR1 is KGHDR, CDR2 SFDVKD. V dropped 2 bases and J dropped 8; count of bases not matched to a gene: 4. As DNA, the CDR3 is TGTGCCACCAGTGATTCGGGGACTAGCGGGAGCGATGAGCAGTTCTTC. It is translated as CATSDSGTSGSDEQFF.

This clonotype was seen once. Here the CDR3 reads CASSQVDVEQYF. The CDR3 DNA follows: TGTGCCAGCAGCCAAGTGGACGTTGAGCAGTACTTC. V gene TRBV7-2 combines with J gene TRBJ2-7; D remains unclear. Germline V gene sequence: CDR1 SGHTA, CDR2 FQGNSA. V lost 5 bases, J lost 7 bases, and 12 bases lay in between. The CDR3 totals 12 residues.

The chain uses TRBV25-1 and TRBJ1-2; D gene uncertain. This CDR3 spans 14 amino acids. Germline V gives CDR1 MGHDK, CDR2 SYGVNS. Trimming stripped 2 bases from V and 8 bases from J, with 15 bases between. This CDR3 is CASSEVGLLWGYTF. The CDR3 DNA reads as TGTGCCAGCAGTGAAGTGGGCCTCCTATGGGGCTACACCTTC.

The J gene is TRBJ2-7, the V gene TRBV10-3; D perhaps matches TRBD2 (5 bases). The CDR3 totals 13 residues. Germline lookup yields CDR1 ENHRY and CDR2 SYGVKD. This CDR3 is CAYAASGSYEQYF. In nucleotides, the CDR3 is TGTGCTTATGCAGCGAGCGGATCCTACGAGCAGTACTTC.

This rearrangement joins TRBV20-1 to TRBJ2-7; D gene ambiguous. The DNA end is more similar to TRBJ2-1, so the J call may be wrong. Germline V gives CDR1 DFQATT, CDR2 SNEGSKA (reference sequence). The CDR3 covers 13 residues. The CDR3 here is CSARVSSGDEQFF. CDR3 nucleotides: TGCAGTGCTAGAGTTAGTAGTGGTGATGAGCAGTTCTTC.

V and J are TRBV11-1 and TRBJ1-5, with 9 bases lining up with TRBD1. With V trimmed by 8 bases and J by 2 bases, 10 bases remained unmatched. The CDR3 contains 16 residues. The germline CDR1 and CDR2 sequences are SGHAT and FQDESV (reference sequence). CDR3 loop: CASSLTGGGGNQPQHF. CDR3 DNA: TGTGCCAGCTCACTAACAGGGGGCGGGGGCAATCAGCCCCAGCATTTT. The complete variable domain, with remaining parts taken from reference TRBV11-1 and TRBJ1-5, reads EAEVAQSPRYKITEKSQAVAFWCDPISGHATLYWYRQILGQGPELLVQFQDESVVDDSQLPKDRFSAERLKGVDSTLKIQPAELGDSAMYLCASSLTGGGGNQPQHFGDGTRLSIL.

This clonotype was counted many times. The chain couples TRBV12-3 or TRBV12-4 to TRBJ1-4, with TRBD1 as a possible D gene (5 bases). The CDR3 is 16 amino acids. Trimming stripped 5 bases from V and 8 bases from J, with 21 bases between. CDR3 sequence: CASSPGTVLRWEKLFF. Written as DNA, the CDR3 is TGTGCCAGCAGTCCCGGGACCGTTTTACGGTGGGAAAAACTGTTTTTT.

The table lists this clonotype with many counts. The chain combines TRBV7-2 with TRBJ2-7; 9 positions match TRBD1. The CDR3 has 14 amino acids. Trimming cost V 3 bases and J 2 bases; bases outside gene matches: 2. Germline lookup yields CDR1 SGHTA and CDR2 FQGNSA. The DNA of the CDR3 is TGTGCCAGCAGCTTCAGACAGGGGGCCTACGAGCAGTACTTC. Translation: CASSFRQGAYEQYF.

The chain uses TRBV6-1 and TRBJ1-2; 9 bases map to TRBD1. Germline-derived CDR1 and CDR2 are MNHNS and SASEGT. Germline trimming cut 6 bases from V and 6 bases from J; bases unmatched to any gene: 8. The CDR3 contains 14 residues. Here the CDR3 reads CASRTTGQGDGYTF. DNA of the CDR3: TGTGCCAGCAGAACAACGGGACAGGGCGATGGCTACACCTTC.

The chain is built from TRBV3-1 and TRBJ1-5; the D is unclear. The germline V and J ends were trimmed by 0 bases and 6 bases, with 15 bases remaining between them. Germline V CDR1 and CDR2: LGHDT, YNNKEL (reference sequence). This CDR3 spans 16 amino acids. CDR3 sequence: CASSQDRWTGGQPQHF. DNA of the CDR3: TGTGCCAGCAGCCAAGATAGGTGGACTGGCGGTCAGCCCCAGCATTTT. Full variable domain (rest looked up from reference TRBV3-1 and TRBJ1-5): DTAVSQTPKYLVTQMGNDKSIKCEQNLGHDTMYWYKQDSKKFLKIMFSYNNKELIINETVPNRFSPKSPDKAHLNLHINSLELGDSAVYFCASSQDRWTGGQPQHFGDGTRLSIL.

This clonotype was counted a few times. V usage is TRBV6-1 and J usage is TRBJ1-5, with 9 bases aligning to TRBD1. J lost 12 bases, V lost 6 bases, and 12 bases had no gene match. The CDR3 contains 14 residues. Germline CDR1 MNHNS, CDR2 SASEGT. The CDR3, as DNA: TGTGCCAGCAGAATACAGGGGGCGGGGGGAGGCCAGCATTTT. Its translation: CASRIQGAGGGQHF.

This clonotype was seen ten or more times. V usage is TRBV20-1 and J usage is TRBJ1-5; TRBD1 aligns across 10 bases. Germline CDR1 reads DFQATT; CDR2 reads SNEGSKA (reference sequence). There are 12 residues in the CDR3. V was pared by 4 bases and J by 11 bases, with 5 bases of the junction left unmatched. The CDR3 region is CSAKTGGRAQHF. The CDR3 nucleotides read TGCAGTGCTAAGACAGGGGGCCGGGCCCAGCATTTT.

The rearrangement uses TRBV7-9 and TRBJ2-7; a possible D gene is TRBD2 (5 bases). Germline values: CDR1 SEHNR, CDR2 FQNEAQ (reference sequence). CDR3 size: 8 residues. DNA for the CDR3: TGTGCCAGCAGCAGCGCGGGTGTC. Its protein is CASSSAGV.

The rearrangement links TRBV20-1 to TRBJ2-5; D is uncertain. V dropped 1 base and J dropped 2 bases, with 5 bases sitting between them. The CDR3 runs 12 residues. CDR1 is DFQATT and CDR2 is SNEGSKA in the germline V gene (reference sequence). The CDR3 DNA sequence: TGCAGTGCTAGAGTTAGGCAAGAGACCCAGTACTTC. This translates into CSARVRQETQYF.

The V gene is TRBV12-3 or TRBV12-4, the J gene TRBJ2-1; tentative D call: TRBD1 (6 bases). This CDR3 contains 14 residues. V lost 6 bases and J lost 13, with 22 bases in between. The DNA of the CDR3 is TGTGCCAGCAGCCGAGGACAGCAGGGAGAGGGCCAGTTCTTC. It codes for CASSRGQQGEGQFF.

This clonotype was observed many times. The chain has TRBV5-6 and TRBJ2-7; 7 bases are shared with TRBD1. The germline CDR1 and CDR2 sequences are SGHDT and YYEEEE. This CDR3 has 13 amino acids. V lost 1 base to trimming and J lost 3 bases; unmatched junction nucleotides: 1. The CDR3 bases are TGTGCCAGCAGCTTGAGACAGGGCTACGAGCAGTACTTC. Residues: CASSLRQGYEQYF.

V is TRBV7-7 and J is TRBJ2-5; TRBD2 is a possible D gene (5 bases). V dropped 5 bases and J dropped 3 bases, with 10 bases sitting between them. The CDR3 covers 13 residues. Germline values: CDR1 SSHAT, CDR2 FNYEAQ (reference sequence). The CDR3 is CASSAVGEETQYF. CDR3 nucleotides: TGTGCCAGCAGCGCCGTCGGGGAAGAGACCCAGTACTTC.

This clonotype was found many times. CDR3 DNA sequence: TGTGCCACCAGTGGAGCAGACGAATTGGACACCGGGGAGCTGTTTTTT. It codes for CATSGADELDTGELFF. This chain connects TRBV24-1 to TRBJ2-2; D remains unclear. The germline V and J ends were trimmed by 5 bases and 3 bases, with 15 bases remaining between them. CDR3 length: 16 residues. Germline V gives CDR1 KGHDR, CDR2 SFDVKD.

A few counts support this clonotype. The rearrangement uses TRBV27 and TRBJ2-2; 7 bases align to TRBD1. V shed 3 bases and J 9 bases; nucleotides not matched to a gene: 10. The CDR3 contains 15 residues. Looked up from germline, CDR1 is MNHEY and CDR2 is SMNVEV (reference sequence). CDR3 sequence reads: CASSLPGQSLRELFF. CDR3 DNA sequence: TGTGCCAGCAGTTTGCCGGGACAGAGCCTCAGGGAGCTGTTTTTT.

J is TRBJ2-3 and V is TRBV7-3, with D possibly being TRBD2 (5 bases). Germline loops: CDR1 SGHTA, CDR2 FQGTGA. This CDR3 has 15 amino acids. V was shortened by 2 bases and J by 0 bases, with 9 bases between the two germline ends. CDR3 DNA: TGTGCCAGCAGCTTACTTGGCGGGAGCACAGATACGCAGTATTTT. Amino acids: CASSLLGGSTDTQYF.

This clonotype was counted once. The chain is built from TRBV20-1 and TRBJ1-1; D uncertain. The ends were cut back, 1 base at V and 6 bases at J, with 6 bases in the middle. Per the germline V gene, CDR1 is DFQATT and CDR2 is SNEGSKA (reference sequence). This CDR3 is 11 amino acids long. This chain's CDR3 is CSARAPPEAFF. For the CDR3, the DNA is TGCAGTGCTAGAGCTCCCCCTGAAGCTTTCTTT.

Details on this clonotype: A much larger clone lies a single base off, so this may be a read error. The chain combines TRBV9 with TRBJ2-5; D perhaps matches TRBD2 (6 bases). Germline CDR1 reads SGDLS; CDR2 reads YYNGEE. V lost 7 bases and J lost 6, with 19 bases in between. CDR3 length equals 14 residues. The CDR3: CASAPRRVGQTQYF. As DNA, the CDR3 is TGTGCCAGCGCCCCGCGGAGGGTGGGGCAGACCCAGTACTTC.

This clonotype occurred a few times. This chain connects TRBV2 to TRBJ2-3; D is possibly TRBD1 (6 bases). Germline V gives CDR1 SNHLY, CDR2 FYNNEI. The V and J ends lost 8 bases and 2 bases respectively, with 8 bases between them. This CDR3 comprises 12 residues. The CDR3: CASRDTTDTQYF. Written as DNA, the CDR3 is TGTGCCAGCCGGGACACCACAGATACGCAGTATTTT.

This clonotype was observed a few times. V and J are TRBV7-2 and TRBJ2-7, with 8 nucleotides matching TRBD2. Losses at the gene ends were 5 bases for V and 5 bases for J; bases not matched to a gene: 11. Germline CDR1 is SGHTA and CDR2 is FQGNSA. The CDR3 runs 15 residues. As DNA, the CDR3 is TGTGCCAGCAGCATCCCCGGGACTAGATCCCACGAGCAGTACTTC. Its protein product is CASSIPGTRSHEQYF.

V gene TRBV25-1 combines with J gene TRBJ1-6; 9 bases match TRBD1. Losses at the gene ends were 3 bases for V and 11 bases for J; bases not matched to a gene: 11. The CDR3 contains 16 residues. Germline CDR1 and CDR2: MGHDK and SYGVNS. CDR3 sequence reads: CASSDLGQGGWAPLHF. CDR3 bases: TGTGCCAGCAGTGATTTGGGACAGGGAGGTTGGGCACCCCTCCACTTT.

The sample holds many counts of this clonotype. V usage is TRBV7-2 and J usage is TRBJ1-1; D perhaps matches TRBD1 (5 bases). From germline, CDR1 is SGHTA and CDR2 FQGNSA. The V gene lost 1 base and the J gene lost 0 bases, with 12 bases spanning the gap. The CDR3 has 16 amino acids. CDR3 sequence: CASSLVAGRMNTEAFF. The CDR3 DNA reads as TGTGCCAGCAGCTTAGTCGCAGGGAGGATGAACACTGAAGCTTTCTTT.